This TCR beta chain was identified in a study of a mutant IDH1 vaccine in newly diagnosed glioma. Sample time point: week 5, during vaccination. Doses consisted of 300 ug of mutant IDH1 20-mer peptide each, paired with topical imiquimod. Findings and caveats of the study: Pseudoprogression looked unconnected to shifts in top peripheral T cell clonotypes.

For this clone: What it binds is not known.

CDR3 length: 11 amino acids. Germline V lookup: CDR1 MNHEY, CDR2 SVGAGI. V was shortened by 5 bases and J by 5 bases, with 6 bases between the two germline ends. Some clones are missing from TCRdb's copy, which holds only in-frame ones; the method was immunoSEQ multiplex PCR. The data show 50,000 or so clones, with around 80% seen just once and 6% to 7.5% held by the top ten. This clonotype was obtained from a woman aged 45-65 years with glioma. The V call is TRBV6-5, the J call TRBJ1-2; D unclear. The material sequenced was PBMCs, taken from a glioma patient whose treatment included an IDH1 peptide vaccine. CDR3 region: CASSGGYGYTF. Written as DNA, the CDR3 is TGTGCCAGCAGTGGAGGGTATGGCTACACCTTC.